This TCR beta chain was identified during a study of T cell responses to AZD1222 COVID-19 vaccine. This clone was counted between two and nine times. Profiled with immunoSEQ multiplex PCR; TCRdb holds only in-frame clones, not every one. The data show more than 100,000 clones, with around 88% seen just once and roughly 5% held by the top ten. The V gene's germline CDR1 is MNHEY and CDR2 SVGEGT. The CDR3 totals 16 residues. Trimming stripped 5 bases from V and 2 bases from J, with 16 bases between. Source: peripheral blood, taken on day 0 of AZD1222 vaccination. The chain combines TRBV6-2 or TRBV6-3 with TRBJ1-5; D gene ambiguous. The sequence was collected from an adult in good health. The CDR3 sequence is CASSHGRGRGNQPQHF. The CDR3, as DNA: TGTGCCAGCAGTCACGGGAGAGGTCGGGGCAATCAGCCCCAGCATTTT.